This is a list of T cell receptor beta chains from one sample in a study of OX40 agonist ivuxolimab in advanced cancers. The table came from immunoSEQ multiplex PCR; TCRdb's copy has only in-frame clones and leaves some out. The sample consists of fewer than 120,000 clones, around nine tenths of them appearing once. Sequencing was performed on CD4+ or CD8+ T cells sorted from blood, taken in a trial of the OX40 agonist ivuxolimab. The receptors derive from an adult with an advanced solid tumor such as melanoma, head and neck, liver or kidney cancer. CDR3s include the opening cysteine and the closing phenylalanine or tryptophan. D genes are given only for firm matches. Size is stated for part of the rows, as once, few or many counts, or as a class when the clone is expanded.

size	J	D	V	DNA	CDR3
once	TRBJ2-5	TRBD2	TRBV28	TGTGCCAGCAGTTTACTACTAGCGGGATTAGAGGGGACCCAGTACTTC	CASSLLLAGLEGTQYF
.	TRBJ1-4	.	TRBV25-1	TGTGCCAGCAGCCCGGTTATACAGGCTAATGAAAAACTGTTTTTT	CASSPVIQANEKLFF
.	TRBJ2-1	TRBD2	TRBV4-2	TGTGCCAGCAGCCAAGGGACTAGCGGAAACAATGAGCAGTTCTTC	CASSQGTSGNNEQFF
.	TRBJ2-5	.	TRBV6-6	TGTGCCAGCAGTTACTCTGGAACAGATAAAGAGACCCAGTACTTC	CASSYSGTDKETQYF
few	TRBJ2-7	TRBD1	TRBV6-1	TGTGCCACGAGGACAGGGGGCTTCGAGCAGTACTTC	CATRTGGFEQYF
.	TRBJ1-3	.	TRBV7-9	TGTGCCAGCAGCTTAGTCTCCTCTGGAAACACCATATATTTT	CASSLVSSGNTIYF
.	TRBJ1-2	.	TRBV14	TGTGCCAGCAGTAGCAGGGACAACTATGGCTACACCTTC	CASSSRDNYGYTF
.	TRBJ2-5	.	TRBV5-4	TGTGCCAGCAGCTTGGAGATCGGGTGGGAGACCCAGTACTTC	CASSLEIGWETQYF
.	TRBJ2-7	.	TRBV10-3	TGTGCCATCAGTGATCGGACAAACTCCTACGAGCAGTACTTC	CAISDRTNSYEQYF
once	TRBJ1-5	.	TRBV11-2	TGTGCCAGCAGCCCCCTGGGGGGGTTTAGCAATCAGCCCCAGCATTTT	CASSPLGGFSNQPQHF
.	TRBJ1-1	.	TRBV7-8	TGTGCCAGCAGACGAAGGGCAGGGACTGAAGCTTTCTTT	CASRRRAGTEAFF
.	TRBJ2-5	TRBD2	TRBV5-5	TGTGCCAGCAGCCTCGGGACTAGCGGACTCGAAAGAGAGACCCAGTACTTC	CASSLGTSGLERETQYF
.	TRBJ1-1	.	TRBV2	TGTGCCAGCAGTGAATTGGGGGGGGCATTGAACACTGAAGCTTTCTTT	CASSELGGALNTEAFF
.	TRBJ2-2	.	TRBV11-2	TGTGCCAGCAGCCGGTGGACTGCGAACACCGGGGAGCTGTTTTTT	CASSRWTANTGELFF
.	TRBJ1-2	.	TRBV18	TGTGCCAGCTCACCGGCCGGCAGGGACTTAGCTAACTATGGCTACACCTTC	CASSPAGRDLANYGYTF
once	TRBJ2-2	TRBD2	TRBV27	TGTGCCAGCAGTTTAGAACTAGCGGGAGCCGGGGAGCTGTTTTTT	CASSLELAGAGELFF
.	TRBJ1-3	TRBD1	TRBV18	TGTGCCAGCTCACTGCGGACAGGGGCCCACTCTGGAAACACCATATATTTT	CASSLRTGAHSGNTIYF
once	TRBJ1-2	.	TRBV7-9	TGTGCCAGCAGCGTAACAGGATTAGGGATACACTATGGCTACACCTTC	CASSVTGLGIHYGYTF
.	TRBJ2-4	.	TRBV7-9	TGTGCCAGCAGCTTAGCGGGGCCCAGTGGGGACATTCAGTACTTC	CASSLAGPSGDIQYF
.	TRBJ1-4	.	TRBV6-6	TGTGCCAGCAGCCGCGGGACTTTTAATGAAAAACTGTTTTTT	CASSRGTFNEKLFF
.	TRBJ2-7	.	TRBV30	TGTGCCTGGAGTCTCCAACGGGCGACGGGGTCCGAGCAGTACTTC	CAWSLQRATGSEQYF
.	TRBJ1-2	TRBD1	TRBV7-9	TGTGCCAGCAGCTCCGGACAGGGGGCCTATGGCTACACCTTC	CASSSGQGAYGYTF
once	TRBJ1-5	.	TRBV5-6	TGTGCCAGCAGCTTGGCAGGGACCCAAAATCAGCCCCAGCATTTT	CASSLAGTQNQPQHF
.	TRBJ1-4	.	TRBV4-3	TGCGCCAGCAGCCAAGAGCGGGGGCGACTGTTTTTT	CASSQERGRLFF
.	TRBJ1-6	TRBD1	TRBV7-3	TGTGCCAGCAGTCAACAACCAGGGGGCTATAATTCACCCCTCCACTTT	CASSQQPGGYNSPLHF
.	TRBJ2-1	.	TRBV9	TGTGCCAGCAGCGTAGCTGTCGGGACGGCGATATACAATGAGCAGTTCTTC	CASSVAVGTAIYNEQFF
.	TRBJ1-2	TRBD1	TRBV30	TGTGCCTGGAGTGTCGGGACAGGGATTAACTATGGCTACACCTTC	CAWSVGTGINYGYTF
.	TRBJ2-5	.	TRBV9	TGTGCCAGCAGCGTACAGGGGTGGTACCAAGAGACCCAGTACTTC	CASSVQGWYQETQYF
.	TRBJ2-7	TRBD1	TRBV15	TGTGCCACCAGCAGGGAAGGGACAGGCGGCGAGCAGTACTTC	CATSREGTGGEQYF
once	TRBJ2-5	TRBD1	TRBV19	TGTGCCAGTAGGATGACAGGGGTGGAGACCCAGTACTTC	CASRMTGVETQYF
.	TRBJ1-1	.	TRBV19	TGTGCCAGTAGTATCCAGGGTTCTGAAGCTTTCTTT	CASSIQGSEAFF
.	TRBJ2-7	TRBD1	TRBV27	TGTGCCAGCAGTTGGACAGGGAGTAGCGAGCAGTACTTC	CASSWTGSSEQYF
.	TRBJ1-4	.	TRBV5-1	TGCGCCAGCAGCTCCGACCATACTAATGAAAAACTGTTTTTT	CASSSDHTNEKLFF
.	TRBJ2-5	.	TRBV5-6	TGTGCCAGCAGCCAGGGACGGCGGGCCGCGATGGCCCAGTACTTC	CASSQGRRAAMAQYF
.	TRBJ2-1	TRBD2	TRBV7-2	TGTGCCAGCAGCTTAGCTGGGACTAAGGAGTTCTTC	CASSLAGTKEFF
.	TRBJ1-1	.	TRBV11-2	TGTGCCAGCAGTAAAGACAGTAGTAATCGAGCTTTCTTT	CASSKDSSNRAFF
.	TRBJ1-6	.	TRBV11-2	TGTGCCAGCAGCATATTGGACGGGGGCCGACCCCTCCACTTT	CASSILDGGRPLHF
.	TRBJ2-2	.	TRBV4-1	TGCGCCAGCAGCCCGCACAAGGCCGGGGAGCTGTTTTTT	CASSPHKAGELFF
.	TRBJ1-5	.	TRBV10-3	TGTGCCATCAGTGAGTCGAGGGGTGATCAGCCCCAGCATTTT	CAISESRGDQPQHF
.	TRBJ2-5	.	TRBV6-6	TGTGCCAGCACTGGGAGTCGGTTGACCCAGTACTTC	CASTGSRLTQYF
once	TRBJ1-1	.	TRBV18	TGTGCCAGCTCACCACGCCCCGGGGTGTCTTATCGTAGCACTGAAGCTTTCTTT	CASSPRPGVSYRSTEAFF
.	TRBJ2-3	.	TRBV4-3	TGCGCCAGCAGCCCAAACAGGGCAGATACGCAGTATTTT	CASSPNRADTQYF
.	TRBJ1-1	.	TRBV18	TGTGCCAGCCAACTGGGGGGGAACACTGAAGCTTTCTTT	CASQLGGNTEAFF
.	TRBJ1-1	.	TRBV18	TGTGCCAGCTCCAAATCGGGGGAAGAGACTGAAGCTTTCTTT	CASSKSGEETEAFF
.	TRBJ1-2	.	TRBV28	TGTGCCAGCAGTTTATTAGTTATGGCAGGGGCCCATGGCTACACCTTC	CASSLLVMAGAHGYTF
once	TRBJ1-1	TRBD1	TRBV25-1	TGTGCCAGCAGAGGACAGGGGGTTTTCACTGAAGCTTTCTTT	CASRGQGVFTEAFF
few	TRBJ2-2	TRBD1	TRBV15	TGTGCCACCAGCAGAAACAGGGGAGGGGAGCTGTTTTTT	CATSRNRGGELFF
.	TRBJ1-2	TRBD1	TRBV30	TGTGCCTGGCGTAGACAGGGCTTATATGGCTACACCTTC	CAWRRQGLYGYTF
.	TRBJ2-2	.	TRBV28	TGTGCCAGCACTTTTTTGGGCGGGGAGCTGTTTTTT	CASTFLGGELFF
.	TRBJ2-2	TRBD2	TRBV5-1	TGCGCCAGCAGCCCGCTAGCGGGGTCGGCCGGGGAGCTGTTTTTT	CASSPLAGSAGELFF
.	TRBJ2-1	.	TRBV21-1	TGTGCCAGCAGCAACCCACTGCTGGCACCTAAGGCCAATGAGCAGTTCTTC	CASSNPLLAPKANEQFF
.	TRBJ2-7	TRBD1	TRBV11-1	TGTGCCAGCAGGGACCCCTACAGGGGGCCCTCCTACGAGCAGTACTTC	CASRDPYRGPSYEQYF
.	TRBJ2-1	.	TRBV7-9	TGTGCCAGCAGCCCGGGGCACAATGAGCAGTTCTTC	CASSPGHNEQFF
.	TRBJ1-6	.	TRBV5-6	TGTGCCAGCAGCTCGTACCGGGACGTCGGATATTCACCCCTCCACTTT	CASSSYRDVGYSPLHF
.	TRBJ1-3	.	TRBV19	TGTGCCACCAGCCTCTCTGGAAACACCATATATTTT	CATSLSGNTIYF